The 21 T cell receptor beta chains below were found in one sample sequenced in a study of CD8+ T cells in alopecia areata. In each case, RNA was isolated and then reverse transcribed into cDNA as the sequencing template. Profiled with immunoSEQ multiplex PCR; TCRdb holds only in-frame clones, not every one. The data show around 130,000 clones, with roughly 58% seen just once and less than 5.5% held by the top ten. The sample consisted of CD4+ T cells sorted from blood, taken at week 0. The receptor set was obtained from a human donor with alopecia areata.

This clone was seen just once. The chain combines TRBV7-2 with TRBJ2-5; D unresolved. Deletions cut 6 bases from V and 5 bases from J, with 7 bases between. The V gene's germline CDR1 is SGHTA and CDR2 FQGNSA. This CDR3 has 11 amino acids. The CDR3 reads CASRGQETQYF. CDR3 DNA sequence: TGTGCCAGCAGAGGGCAGGAGACCCAGTACTTC.

The chain combines TRBV30 with TRBJ1-1, with 7 bases lining up with TRBD1. The V gene's germline CDR1 is GTSNPN and CDR2 SVGIG (reference sequence). The CDR3 is 14 residues long. Trimming took 5 bases from V and 7 from J; bases not matched to a gene: 13. The CDR3, as DNA: TGTGCCTGGGCTTACGCTCGGAGACAGGGTGAAGCTTTCTTT. Translation: CAWAYARRQGEAFF. The full variable domain, rest sourced from reference TRBV30 and TRBJ1-1, is SQTIHQWPATLVQPVGSPLSLECTVEGTSNPNLYWYRQAAGRGLQLLFYSVGIGQISSEVPQNLSASRPQDRQFILSSKKLLLSDSGFYLCAWAYARRQGEAFFGQGTRLTVV.

The chain has TRBV30 and TRBJ2-4, with 9 bases aligning to TRBD1. This CDR3 contains 16 residues. Germline values: CDR1 GTSNPN, CDR2 SVGIG (reference sequence). The junction had 6 bases not matched to a gene; V was cut back by 3 bases and J by 0 bases. The DNA for the CDR3 is TGTGCCTGGAGGGACAGGGGCCTGGGAGCCAAAAACATTCAGTACTTC. This sequence encodes CAWRDRGLGAKNIQYF.

On this clone itself: Other DNA sequences in the same sample also yield this CDR3. The chain is built from TRBV5-1 and TRBJ2-3; 9 bases line up with TRBD1. With 4 bases clipped from V and 4 bases from J, the junction kept 4 bases outside the gene matches. Per germline, CDR1 SGHRS and CDR2 YFSETQ. This CDR3 has 14 amino acids. Here the CDR3 reads CASSPGQGSDTQYF. Here the CDR3 DNA reads TGCGCCAGCAGCCCGGGACAGGGTTCAGATACGCAGTATTTT.

This clone was detected only a few times. This chain connects TRBV7-2 to TRBJ2-3; the match to TRBD1 covers 8 bases. The germline gives CDR1 SGHTA, CDR2 FQGNSA. CDR3 length: 15 residues. Trimming at V came to 5 bases and at J to 3 bases, leaving 7 bases not matched to a gene. CDR3 in amino acids: CASSPPRGLTDTQYF. The CDR3 nucleotides read TGTGCCAGCAGCCCTCCCAGGGGGCTGACAGATACGCAGTATTTT. Filled out from reference TRBV7-2 and TRBJ2-3, the complete variable domain reads GAGVSQSPSNKVTEKGKDVELRCDPISGHTALYWYRQSLGQGLEFLIYFQGNSAPDKSGLPSDRFSAERTGGSVSTLTIQRTQQEDSAVYLCASSPPRGLTDTQYFGPGTRLTVL.

V is TRBV5-1 and J is TRBJ1-1, with TRBD1 as a possible D gene (6 bases). The CDR3 has 13 amino acids. V lost 3 bases, J lost 3 bases, and 9 bases lay in between. The germline CDR1 and CDR2 sequences are SGHRS and YFSETQ. CDR3 sequence: CASSSRGDTEAFF. The CDR3 nucleotides are TGCGCCAGCAGCTCGAGGGGGGACACTGAAGCTTTCTTT.

This clone was seen a few times. The gene calls are TRBV2 and TRBJ1-2, with D hard to call. This CDR3 contains 12 residues. The V end was cut by 3 bases, the J end by 4 bases, with 6 bases between. Germline CDR1 and CDR2: SNHLY and FYNNEI. The CDR3 is CASSDLGYGYTF. CDR3 DNA sequence: TGTGCCAGCAGTGATCTGGGCTATGGCTACACCTTC.

The chain employs TRBV10-3 and TRBJ2-5; TRBD2 agrees at 8 bases. CDR1 ENHRY and CDR2 SYGVKD come from the germline V gene. The CDR3 contains 13 residues. J lost 2 bases, V lost 7 bases, and 3 bases had no gene match. The CDR3 sequence: CAIKAGVQETQYF. CDR3 DNA: TGTGCCATCAAAGCGGGAGTTCAAGAGACCCAGTACTTC.

J is TRBJ1-5 and V is TRBV7-9; D gene ambiguous. Germline V lookup: CDR1 SEHNR, CDR2 FQNEAQ (reference sequence). V lost 1 base and J lost 11, with 12 bases in between. CDR3 size: 13 residues. The CDR3 nucleotides are TGTGCCAGCAGCTTAGAAGGGCTCGGGGCCCAGCATTTT. Its protein product is CASSLEGLGAQHF.

V is TRBV5-1 and J is TRBJ2-7, with TRBD2 matching over 9 bases. There are 16 residues in the CDR3. The germline V gene has CDR1 SGHRS and CDR2 YFSETQ. J lost 2 bases, V lost 4 bases, and 10 bases had no gene match. The CDR3 DNA is TGCGCCAGCAGCCTTTTAGCGGGGGAATTAACCTACGAGCAGTACTTC. Translated: CASSLLAGELTYEQYF.

The chain carries TRBV6-5 and TRBJ2-5, with TRBD2 identical over 7 bases. The CDR3 is 14 amino acids. The J segment lost 4 bases and the V segment lost 8 bases, leaving 10 bases of the junction unmatched. Germline CDR1 is MNHEY and CDR2 is SVGAGI. The CDR3 coding sequence is TGTGCCAGCCGCGAGCGGGGCCGAGGAGAGACCCAGTACTTC. Residues: CASRERGRGETQYF.

The chain uses TRBV5-1 and TRBJ1-2, with D unresolved. V lost 2 bases to trimming and J lost 4 bases, with 21 bases between them. The CDR3 consists of 17 residues. Germline lookup yields CDR1 SGHRS and CDR2 YFSETQ. The chain's CDR3 is CASSLTSDPRTSYGYTF. DNA for the CDR3: TGCGCCAGCAGCTTAACTTCGGATCCACGTACTTCCTATGGCTACACCTTC. The whole variable domain, remainder taken from reference TRBV5-1 and TRBJ1-2, is KAGVTQTPRYLIKTRGQQVTLSCSPISGHRSVSWYQQTPGQGLQFLFEYFSETQRNKGNFPGRFSGRQFSNSRSEMNVSTLELGDSALYLCASSLTSDPRTSYGYTFGSGTRLTVV.

V gene TRBV15 combines with J gene TRBJ1-5; D not certain. CDR1 and CDR2 from the germline V gene are LNHNV and YYDKDF (reference sequence). This CDR3 is built from 15 residues. The ends were cut back, 1 base at V and 4 bases at J, with 11 bases in the middle. The CDR3 bases are TGTGCCACCAGCAGAGGCGTGGGGAGGAATCAGCCCCAGCATTTT. It codes for CATSRGVGRNQPQHF.

This sequence joins TRBV5-1 and TRBJ2-5; D possibly corresponds to TRBD1 (5 bases). The V gene lost 0 bases and the J gene lost 3 bases, with 6 bases spanning the gap. The CDR3 spans 13 residues. The germline V gene encodes CDR1 SGHRS and CDR2 YFSETQ. The CDR3 bases are TGCGCCAGCAGCTTGGAAGGGGAAGAGACCCAGTACTTC. The encoded protein is CASSLEGEETQYF.

The genes are TRBV29-1 and TRBJ1-1; 9 nucleotides align to TRBD1. CDR3 length: 14 amino acids. V lost 4 bases and J lost 3; bases outside the gene matches: 6. Looked up from germline, CDR1 is SQVTM and CDR2 is ANQGSEA. This CDR3 reads CSVGRDREHTEAFF. The CDR3 nucleotides read TGCAGCGTTGGCCGGGACAGGGAACACACTGAAGCTTTCTTT.

J is TRBJ2-2 and V is TRBV7-2, with D maybe TRBD1 (5 bases). Trimming removed 6 bases from V and 0 bases from J, with 8 bases in between. This CDR3 has 14 residues. CDR1 and CDR2 from the germline V gene are SGHTA and FQGNSA. CDR3: CASRAGTNTGELFF. CDR3 nucleotides: TGTGCCAGCAGGGCAGGGACGAACACCGGGGAGCTGTTTTTT.

This sequence joins TRBV29-1 and TRBJ2-5; D remains unclear. Trimming took off 6 bases at V and 2 bases at J, with 13 bases between the two ends. This CDR3 contains 13 residues. Germline V CDR1 and CDR2: SQVTM, ANQGSEA. The CDR3 loop is CSVACQIQETQYF. DNA for the CDR3: TGCAGCGTGGCGTGCCAAATACAAGAGACCCAGTACTTC.

The gene calls are TRBV7-6 and TRBJ1-4; the D gene is possibly TRBD1 (6 bases). From germline, CDR1 is SGHVS and CDR2 FNYEAQ. V was clipped by 5 bases and J by 4 bases, with 17 bases between them. The CDR3 extends over 16 amino acids. The CDR3 region is CASSRTQGRSNEKLFF. CDR3 coding DNA: TGTGCCAGCAGCCGTACCCAGGGGAGGAGTAATGAAAAACTGTTTTTT.

V is TRBV19 and J is TRBJ2-7; TRBD1 is a possible D gene (6 bases). V was cut by 5 bases and J by 3 bases, with 32 bases left in between. The length of the CDR3 is 20 residues. CDR1 LNHDA and CDR2 SQIVND come from the germline V gene (reference sequence). The CDR3 sequence is CASSHGIEGPRGEGVYEQYF. CDR3 nucleotides: TGTGCCAGTAGTCATGGGATCGAGGGTCCGCGAGGAGAGGGGGTCTACGAGCAGTACTTC.

The chain employs TRBV6-5 and TRBJ1-3; D is undetermined. This CDR3 is 13 amino acids long. V was trimmed by 9 bases and J by 0 bases, leaving 9 bases between them. Per the germline V gene, CDR1 is MNHEY and CDR2 is SVGAGI. CDR3 DNA sequence: TGTGCCAGTCGAGTGAGCTCTGGAAACACCATATATTTT. Amino acid sequence: CASRVSSGNTIYF.

The V call is TRBV2, the J call TRBJ2-7, with D perhaps TRBD1 (7 bases). The CDR3 runs 14 residues. The germline V gene encodes CDR1 SNHLY and CDR2 FYNNEI. Between the trimmed V and J ends, which lost 6 bases and 5 bases, there was a span of 17 bases. Written as DNA, the CDR3 is TGTGCCAGCAGCCTAGAAGGAGGGGGCAACGAGCAGTACTTC. It translates to CASSLEGGGNEQYF.